This T cell receptor beta chain was recorded in a study of T cell repertoires in cytomegalovirus infection. Study context: CMV epitopes used comprised recently identified HLA-C-restricted ones and well-studied HLA-B-restricted ones. Shared public TCR beta signatures pointed to both CMV infection and a matching HLA type. Study-wide results and caveats: Across the ex vivo response, the dominant clonotypes were HLA-C-restricted CMV-specific TCR beta clonotypes.

Per the germline V gene, CDR1 is SGHAT and CDR2 is FQNNGV. The V segment lost 8 bases and the J segment 4 bases; nucleotides outside the gene matches: 5. The CDR3 extends over 13 amino acids. Concerning this clonotype: The antigen remains unidentified.

One entry per CDR3 protein results from TCRdb running MiXCR on the reads. The table lists approximately 910,000 distinct CDR3 sequences, around 32% of them singletons. This TCR was sampled from a human donor in good health (CMV status not recorded). Some clones in this sample may be carry-over from other donors' samples. Here the sequenced sample was cultured CD8+ T cells from PBMCs, taken from culture after CMV antigen stimulation. The chain recombines TRBV11-2 with TRBJ2-1, with TRBD2 matching 7 bases. CDR3 sequence reads: CASETSAYNEQFF. The CDR3 nucleotides read TGTGCCAGCGAAACTAGCGCGTACAATGAGCAGTTCTTC. Full variable domain (missing parts from reference TRBV11-2 and TRBJ2-1): EAGVAQSPRYKIIEKRQSVAFWCNPISGHATLYWYQQILGQGPKLLIQFQNNGVVDDSQLPKDRFSAERLKGVDSTLKIQPAKLEDSAVYLCASETSAYNEQFFGPGTRLTVL.